The 13 T cell receptor beta chains below were found in one sample sequenced in a study of CD8 T cells in Susac syndrome. An amount of RNA that ranged from roughly 0.5 to 1 ug was reverse transcribed with random hexamers. In TCRdb, the immunoSEQ multiplex PCR reads were re-called with MiXCR into one record per CDR3 protein. The top ten hold approximately 0.2% of the sample, which has 120,000 or so distinct CDR3 sequences, around 95% seen once. The sample taken for sequencing was CD8+ T cells from PBMCs. Receptors were obtained from a human donor with Susac syndrome.

This clonotype was counted only a few times. The rearrangement uses TRBV7-9 and TRBJ2-5, with D possibly matching TRBD1 (5 bases). CDR3 length: 14 amino acids. CDR1 and CDR2 from the germline V gene are SEHNR and FQNEAQ (reference sequence). V lost 4 bases and J lost 4, with 13 bases in between. DNA for the CDR3: TGTGCCAGCAGCTCTCCAGGGTTGCGAGAGACCCAGTACTTC. Its protein is CASSSPGLRETQYF. Drawing the rest from reference TRBV7-9 and TRBJ2-5, the complete variable domain is DTGVSQNPRHKITKRGQNVTFRCDPISEHNRLYWYRQTLGQGPEFLTYFQNEAQLEKSRLLSDRFSAERPKGSFSTLEIQRTEQGDSAMYLCASSSPGLRETQYFGPGTRLLVL.

CDR3 amino acids: CASSVVSADGELFF. For the CDR3, the DNA is TGTGCCAGCAGCGTAGTGTCAGCAGACGGGGAGCTGTTTTTT. J is TRBJ2-2 and V is TRBV9; D unclear. Germline CDR1 is SGDLS and CDR2 is YYNGEE. The CDR3 has 14 residues. V lost 0 bases to trimming and J lost 7 bases, with 10 bases between them. The variable domain in full, completed from reference TRBV9 and TRBJ2-2, reads DSGVTQTPKHLITATGQRVTLRCSPRSGDLSVYWYQQSLDQGLQFLIQYYNGEERAKGNILERFSAQQFPDLHSELNLSSLELGDSALYFCASSVVSADGELFFGEGSRLTVL.

The V gene is TRBV2, the J gene TRBJ2-1, with 13 bases lining up with TRBD2. Germline V CDR1 and CDR2: SNHLY, FYNNEI. CDR3 length: 15 residues. V shed 7 bases and J 9 bases; nucleotides not matched to a gene: 9. The CDR3 nucleotides read TGTGCCAGCATCCCAGGACTAGCGGGAGCAGCTGAGCAGTTCTTC. It yields the protein CASIPGLAGAAEQFF.

The V gene is TRBV30, the J gene TRBJ1-1; D gene unclear. In germline, CDR1 is GTSNPN, CDR2 SVGIG (reference sequence). V was shortened by 0 bases and J by 6 bases, with 8 bases between the two germline ends. The CDR3 has 12 amino acids. CDR3 protein: CAWSVTQSEAFF. The CDR3 nucleotides are TGTGCCTGGAGTGTAACGCAGTCTGAAGCTTTCTTT.

The chain links TRBV29-1 to TRBJ1-4, with a weak D call TRBD1 (6 bases). Germline CDR1 and CDR2: SQVTM and ANQGSEA. The CDR3 sequence is 13 residues long. Trimming took 1 base from V and 7 from J, leaving 10 bases between them. The CDR3 sequence: CSVEAGHGEKLFF. Written as DNA, the CDR3 is TGCAGCGTTGAAGCGGGACACGGTGAAAAACTGTTTTTT.

In regard to this clonotype: At one of its ends the junction is not consistent with the germline gene, which may arise from a read error. V gene TRBV14 combines with J gene TRBJ1-2; no clear D. Germline loops: CDR1 SGHDN, CDR2 FVKESK. CDR3 length: 12 residues. CDR3 coding DNA: TGTGCCAGCAGCCAAGGTTCCAGGAAAAAATCCTTC. Amino acid sequence: CASSQGSRKKSF.

The J gene is TRBJ2-7, the V gene TRBV30, with D uncertain. Germline V CDR1 and CDR2: GTSNPN, SVGIG (reference sequence). The V and J ends lost 0 bases and 2 bases respectively, with 17 bases between them. The CDR3 consists of 16 residues. CDR3 protein: CAWSVQEETRPYEQYF. The CDR3 coding sequence is TGTGCCTGGAGTGTACAAGAGGAAACACGGCCCTACGAGCAGTACTTC.

The chain links TRBV28 to TRBJ2-7, with 7 bases that match TRBD1. The CDR3 is 14 amino acids. J was trimmed by 0 bases and V by 5 bases; bases with no gene match: 4. CDR1 is MDHEN, CDR2 SYDVKM, per germline. CDR3 DNA: TGTGCCAGCAGTCCAAGGGACAGCTCCTACGAGCAGTACTTC. This gives the protein CASSPRDSSYEQYF.

The chain is built from TRBV12-3 or TRBV12-4 and TRBJ1-2; no clear D gene. V was pared by 6 bases and J by 4 bases, with 15 bases between. The CDR3 totals 14 residues. The CDR3 here is CASSLVSQTYGYTF. In nucleotides, the CDR3 is TGTGCCAGCAGCCTAGTGTCACAGACCTATGGCTACACCTTC.

This clonotype was seen only a few times. The gene calls are TRBV4-3 and TRBJ2-1, with 11 nucleotides matching TRBD2. CDR1 is LGHNA and CDR2 is YSLEER in the germline V gene. V lost 0 bases, J lost 4 bases, and 5 bases stayed unmatched. The CDR3 is made up of 17 amino acids. CDR3 loop: CASSQELAGGRYNEQFF. CDR3 nucleotide sequence: TGCGCCAGCAGCCAAGAGCTAGCGGGAGGTAGATACAATGAGCAGTTCTTC.

The gene calls are TRBV20-1 and TRBJ2-1, with TRBD2 as a possible D gene (6 bases). Germline V lookup: CDR1 DFQATT, CDR2 SNEGSKA (reference sequence). Trimming left V 2 bases short and J 6 bases short, with 23 bases between. The CDR3 loop spans 17 amino acids. CDR3 sequence reads: CSARPWRSGAGSNEQFF. Written as DNA, the CDR3 is TGCAGTGCTAGACCTTGGCGTAGCGGAGCTGGGTCCAATGAGCAGTTCTTC.

The rearrangement uses TRBV4-2 and TRBJ1-1; D not resolved. This CDR3 region has 14 residues. Trimming pared 0 bases from V and 2 bases from J, leaving 7 bases between. Germline V gives CDR1 LGHNA, CDR2 YNFKEQ. The chain's CDR3 is CASSQDHSNTEAFF. In nucleotides, the CDR3 is TGTGCCAGCAGCCAAGATCACTCTAACACTGAAGCTTTCTTT.

J is TRBJ2-1 and V is TRBV9; 7 bases map to TRBD2. The CDR3 sequence is 11 residues long. Germline CDR1 reads SGDLS; CDR2 reads YYNGEE. After removal of 3 bases from V and 10 bases from J, the junction contained 1 base not matched to a gene. The CDR3 DNA follows: TGTGCCAGCAGCGGGGAGGGAGAGCAGTTCTTC. This sequence encodes CASSGEGEQFF.